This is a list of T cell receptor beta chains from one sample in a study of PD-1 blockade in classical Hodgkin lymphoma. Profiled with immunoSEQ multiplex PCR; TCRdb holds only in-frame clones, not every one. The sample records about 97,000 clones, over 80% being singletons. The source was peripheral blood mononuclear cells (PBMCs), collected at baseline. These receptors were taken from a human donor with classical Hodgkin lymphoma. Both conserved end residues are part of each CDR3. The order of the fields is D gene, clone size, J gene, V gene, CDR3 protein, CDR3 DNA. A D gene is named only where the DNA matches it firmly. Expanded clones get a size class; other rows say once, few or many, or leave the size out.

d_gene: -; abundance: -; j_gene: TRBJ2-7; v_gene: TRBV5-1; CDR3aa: CASSPSGEASHEQYF; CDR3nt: TGCGCCAGCAGCCCCTCGGGTGAGGCGTCCCACGAGCAGTACTTC
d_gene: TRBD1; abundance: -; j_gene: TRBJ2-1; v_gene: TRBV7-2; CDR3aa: CASSSRQGALFDEQFF; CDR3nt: TGTGCCAGCAGCTCACGACAGGGCGCCCTGTTCGATGAGCAGTTCTTC
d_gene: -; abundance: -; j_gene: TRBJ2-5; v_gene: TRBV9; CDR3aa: CASSVRIQETQYF; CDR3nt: TGTGCCAGCAGCGTGAGGATACAAGAGACCCAGTACTTC
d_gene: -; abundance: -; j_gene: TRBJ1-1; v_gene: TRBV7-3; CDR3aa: CASSLLGTLNTEAFF; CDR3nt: TGTGCCAGCAGCTTATTAGGGACACTGAACACTGAAGCTTTCTTT
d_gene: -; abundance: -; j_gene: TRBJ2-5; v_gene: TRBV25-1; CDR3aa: CASSVPGGLGETQYF; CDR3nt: TGTGCCAGCAGTGTACCAGGAGGCCTCGGGGAGACCCAGTACTTC
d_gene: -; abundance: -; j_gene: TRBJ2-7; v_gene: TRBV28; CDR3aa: CASSGDRAGEQYF; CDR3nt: TGTGCCAGCAGCGGTGACAGGGCGGGAGAGCAGTACTTC
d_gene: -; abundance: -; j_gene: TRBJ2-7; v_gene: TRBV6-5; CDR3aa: CASTPGTNYEQYF; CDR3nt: TGTGCCAGCACCCCCGGGACAAACTACGAGCAGTACTTC
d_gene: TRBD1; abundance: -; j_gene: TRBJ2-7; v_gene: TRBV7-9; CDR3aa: CALGGGDRGAPYEQYF; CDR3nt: TGTGCCCTAGGAGGTGGGGACAGGGGGGCCCCCTACGAGCAGTACTTC
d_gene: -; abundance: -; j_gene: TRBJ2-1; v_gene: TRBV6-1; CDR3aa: CASTLRSTYNEQFF; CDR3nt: TGTGCCAGCACCCTGAGGTCTACCTACAATGAGCAGTTCTTC
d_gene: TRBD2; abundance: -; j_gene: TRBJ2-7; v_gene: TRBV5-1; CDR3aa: CASAYSSGTYEQYF; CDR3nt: TGCGCCAGCGCATATTCTAGCGGAACGTACGAGCAGTACTTC
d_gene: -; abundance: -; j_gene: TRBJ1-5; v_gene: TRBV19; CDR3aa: CASTPRSLYQPQHF; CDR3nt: TGTGCCAGTACCCCGAGGAGTCTATATCAGCCCCAGCATTTT
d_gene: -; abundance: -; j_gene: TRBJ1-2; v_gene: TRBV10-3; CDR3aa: CAISASLVINYGYTF; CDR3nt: TGTGCCATCAGTGCCTCCCTTGTTATCAACTATGGCTACACCTTC
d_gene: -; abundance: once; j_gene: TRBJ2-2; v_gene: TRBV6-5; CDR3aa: CASTTAGAGELFF; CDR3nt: TGTGCCAGCACCACAGCAGGGGCCGGGGAGCTGTTTTTT
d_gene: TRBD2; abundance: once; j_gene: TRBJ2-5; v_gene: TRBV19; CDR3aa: CASSMTSGTETQYF; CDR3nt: TGTGCCAGTAGTATGACTAGCGGGACCGAGACCCAGTACTTC
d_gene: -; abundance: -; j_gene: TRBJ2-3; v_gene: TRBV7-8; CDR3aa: CASRRDKITDTQYF; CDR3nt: TGTGCCAGCAGGCGGGACAAAATCACAGATACGCAGTATTTT
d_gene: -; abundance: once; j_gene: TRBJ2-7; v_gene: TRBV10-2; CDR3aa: CASSATASYEQYF; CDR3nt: TGCGCCAGCAGTGCGACCGCCTCCTACGAGCAGTACTTC
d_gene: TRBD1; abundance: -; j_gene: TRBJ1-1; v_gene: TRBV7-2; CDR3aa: CASSSTGGLRRAFF; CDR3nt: TGTGCCAGCAGCTCGACAGGGGGTCTACGAAGAGCTTTCTTT
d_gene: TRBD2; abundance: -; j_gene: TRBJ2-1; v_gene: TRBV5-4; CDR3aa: CASSMSGGGHNEQFF; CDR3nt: TGTGCCAGCAGCATGAGCGGGGGCGGGCACAATGAGCAGTTCTTC
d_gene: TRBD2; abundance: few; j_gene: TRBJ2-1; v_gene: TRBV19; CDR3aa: CASSVGLAGEQFF; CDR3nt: TGTGCCAGTAGTGTCGGACTAGCAGGTGAGCAGTTCTTC
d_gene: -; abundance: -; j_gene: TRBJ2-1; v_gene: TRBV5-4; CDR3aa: CASSLGSQRPSNEQFF; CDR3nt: TGTGCCAGCAGCTTGGGGTCCCAGCGGCCAAGCAATGAGCAGTTCTTC
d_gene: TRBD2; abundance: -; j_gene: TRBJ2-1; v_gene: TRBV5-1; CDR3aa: CASSSSSGSLDEQFF; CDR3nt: TGCGCCAGCAGCTCAAGTAGCGGGAGTCTCGATGAGCAGTTCTTC
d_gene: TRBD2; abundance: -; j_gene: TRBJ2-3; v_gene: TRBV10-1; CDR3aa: CASSDRSGSTDTQYF; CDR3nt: TGCGCCAGCAGTGACCGTAGCGGGAGCACAGATACGCAGTATTTT
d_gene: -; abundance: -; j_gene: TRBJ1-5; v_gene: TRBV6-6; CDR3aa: CASSAYYQPQHF; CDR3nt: TGTGCCAGCAGCGCCTATTATCAGCCCCAGCATTTT
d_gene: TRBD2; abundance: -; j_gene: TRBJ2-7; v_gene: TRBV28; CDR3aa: CASSSGGAVGVWEQYF; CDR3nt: TGTGCCAGCAGCTCCGGGGGGGCGGTTGGGGTCTGGGAGCAGTACTTC
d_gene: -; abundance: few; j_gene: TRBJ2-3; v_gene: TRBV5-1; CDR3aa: CASSLQQSTDTQYF; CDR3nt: TGCGCCAGCAGCTTGCAGCAGTCCACAGATACGCAGTATTTT
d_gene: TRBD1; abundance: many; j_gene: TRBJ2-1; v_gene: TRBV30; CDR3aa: CAWKRTGRDEQFF; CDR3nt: TGTGCCTGGAAAAGGACAGGTCGCGATGAGCAGTTCTTC
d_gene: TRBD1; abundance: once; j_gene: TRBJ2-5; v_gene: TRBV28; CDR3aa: CASSLVQGGRQETQYF; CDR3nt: TGTGCCAGCAGTTTAGTACAGGGGGGTAGGCAAGAGACCCAGTACTTC
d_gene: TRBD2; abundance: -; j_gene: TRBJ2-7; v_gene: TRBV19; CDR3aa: CASRSSGRKVYEQYF; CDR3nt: TGTGCCAGTAGAAGTAGCGGGAGAAAGGTCTACGAGCAGTACTTC
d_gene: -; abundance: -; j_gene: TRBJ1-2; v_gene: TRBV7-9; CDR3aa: CASSLRGNYGYTF; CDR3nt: TGTGCCAGCAGCTTACGGGGTAACTATGGCTACACCTTC
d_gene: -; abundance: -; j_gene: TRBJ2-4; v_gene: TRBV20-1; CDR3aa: CSARGQPIQYF; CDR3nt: TGCAGTGCTAGAGGACAGCCCATTCAGTACTTC
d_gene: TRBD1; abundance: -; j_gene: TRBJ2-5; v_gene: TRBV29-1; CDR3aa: CSVELGTGDETQYF; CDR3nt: TGCAGCGTTGAATTGGGGACAGGGGATGAGACCCAGTACTTC
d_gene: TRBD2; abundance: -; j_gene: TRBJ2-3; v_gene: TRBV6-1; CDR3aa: CASSGPRTSRRPTDTQYF; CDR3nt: TGTGCCAGCAGTGGGCCCCGGACTAGCAGGAGACCCACAGATACGCAGTATTTT
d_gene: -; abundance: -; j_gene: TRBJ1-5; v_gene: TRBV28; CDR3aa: CASSAQGGGGPQHF; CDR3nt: TGTGCCAGCAGTGCACAGGGCGGGGGTGGGCCCCAGCATTTT
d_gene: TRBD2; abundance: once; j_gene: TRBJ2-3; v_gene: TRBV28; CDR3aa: CASTLGSGRTDTQYF; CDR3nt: TGTGCCAGCACCCTGGGTAGCGGGAGGACAGATACGCAGTATTTT
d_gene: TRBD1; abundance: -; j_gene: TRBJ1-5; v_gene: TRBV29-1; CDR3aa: CSVQTGGDQPQHF; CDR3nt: TGCAGCGTTCAGACAGGGGGCGATCAGCCCCAGCATTTT
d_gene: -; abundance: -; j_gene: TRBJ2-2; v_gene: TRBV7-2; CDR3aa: CASTENPGELFF; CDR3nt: TGTGCCAGCACGGAGAATCCCGGGGAGCTGTTTTTT
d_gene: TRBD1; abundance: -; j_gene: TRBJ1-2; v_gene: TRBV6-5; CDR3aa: CASSHPARGFYGYTF; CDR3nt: TGTGCCAGCAGTCACCCCGCCAGGGGGTTCTATGGCTACACCTTC
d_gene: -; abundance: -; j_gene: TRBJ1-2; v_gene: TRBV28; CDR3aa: CASSQNYGYTF; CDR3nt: TGTGCCAGCAGTCAAAACTATGGCTACACCTTC
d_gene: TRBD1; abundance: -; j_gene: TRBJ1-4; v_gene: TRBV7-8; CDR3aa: CASSAAGTGPTNEKLFF; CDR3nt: TGTGCCAGCAGCGCCGCCGGGACAGGGCCAACTAATGAAAAACTGTTTTTT
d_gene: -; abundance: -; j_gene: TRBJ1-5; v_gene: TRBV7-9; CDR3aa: CASSSGAVAGTVIGPQHF; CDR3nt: TGTGCCAGCAGCTCCGGTGCTGTCGCAGGCACTGTCATAGGGCCCCAGCATTTT
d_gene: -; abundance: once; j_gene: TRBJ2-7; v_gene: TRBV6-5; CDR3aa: CASSSPGSGYEQYF; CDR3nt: TGTGCCAGCAGTTCCCCGGGAAGCGGGTACGAGCAGTACTTC
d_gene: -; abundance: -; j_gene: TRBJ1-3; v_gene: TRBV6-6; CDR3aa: CASSPRPGGSGNTIYF; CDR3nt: TGTGCCAGCAGCCCCAGACCGGGAGGCTCTGGAAACACCATATATTTT
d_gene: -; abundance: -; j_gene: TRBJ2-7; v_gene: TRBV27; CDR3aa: CASRGDLGSLSYEQYF; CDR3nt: TGTGCCAGCAGGGGGGATCTCGGCTCCCTTTCCTACGAGCAGTACTTC